Listed below are T cell receptor beta chains from one sample, sequenced in a study of OX40 agonist ivuxolimab in advanced cancers. Repertoires were generated with immunoSEQ multiplex PCR, while TCRdb's copy carries only in-frame clones and drops some. The sample gives about 40,000 clones, 70% to 90% of which show up once; 20% to 25% is in the top ten. This material consisted of CD4+ or CD8+ T cells sorted from blood, taken in a trial of the OX40 agonist ivuxolimab. Receptors originate from an adult with an advanced solid tumor such as melanoma, head and neck, liver or kidney cancer. CDR3s include the opening cysteine and the closing phenylalanine or tryptophan. The D gene is left open where the match is weak. Expanded clones get a size class; other rows say once, few or many, or leave the size out.

v_gene	d_gene	abundance	j_gene	CDR3aa	CDR3nt
TRBV28	-	-	TRBJ1-5	CASSSGDLWGQPQHF	TGTGCCAGCAGTTCAGGGGACCTCTGGGGGCAGCCCCAGCATTTT
TRBV7-6	TRBD2	-	TRBJ2-1	CASSSGLAGEREQFF	TGTGCCAGCAGCTCAGGACTAGCGGGAGAGAGGGAGCAGTTCTTC
TRBV5-1	TRBD1	-	TRBJ2-7	CASSTVGTGIREQYF	TGCGCCAGCAGCACAGTCGGGACAGGGATTCGCGAGCAGTACTTC
TRBV30	TRBD2	few	TRBJ2-1	CAWKGTSALGEQFF	TGTGCCTGGAAGGGGACTAGCGCGTTGGGAGAGCAGTTCTTC
TRBV9	TRBD2	-	TRBJ2-7	CASSETSGSMPEQYF	TGTGCCAGCAGCGAGACTAGCGGGAGTATGCCCGAGCAGTACTTC
TRBV11-3	-	-	TRBJ2-5	CASSLDGHRSPETQYF	TGTGCCAGCAGCTTAGATGGGCATAGGAGCCCAGAGACCCAGTACTTC
TRBV5-8	-	-	TRBJ1-4	CASCPGGAVDEKLFF	TGTGCCAGCTGTCCGGGGGGCGCCGTGGATGAAAAACTGTTTTTT
TRBV6-5	-	once	TRBJ2-7	CASTVFGADYEQYF	TGTGCCAGCACCGTATTTGGGGCTGACTACGAGCAGTACTTC
TRBV7-8	-	-	TRBJ2-1	CASSRYPRGAPYNEQFF	TGTGCCAGCAGCCGTTACCCCAGGGGCGCCCCGTACAATGAGCAGTTCTTC
TRBV9	TRBD2	-	TRBJ2-1	CASSPGLAGGNEQFF	TGTGCCAGCAGCCCGGGACTAGCGGGAGGGAATGAGCAGTTCTTC
TRBV7-7	-	-	TRBJ2-5	CASSHGPGSGETQYF	TGTGCTAGCAGCCATGGCCCGGGGTCGGGCGAGACCCAGTACTTC
TRBV6-5	-	-	TRBJ2-7	CASSYYEGVSYEQYF	TGTGCCAGCAGTTACTATGAGGGGGTGTCCTACGAGCAGTACTTC
TRBV2	TRBD1	-	TRBJ1-4	CASSVTGTGSLTNEKLFF	TGTGCCAGCAGCGTAACCGGGACAGGGAGCCTAACTAATGAAAAACTGTTTTTT
TRBV9	TRBD2	-	TRBJ2-1	CASSVEGSGRYYNEQFF	TGTGCCAGCAGCGTAGAGGGTAGCGGGAGATACTACAATGAGCAGTTCTTC
TRBV6-1	-	-	TRBJ2-3	CASSEAYGSGDTQYF	TGTGCCAGCAGTGAAGCTTACGGGAGTGGGGATACGCAGTATTTT
TRBV7-9	-	-	TRBJ2-1	CASSRPGYNEQFF	TGTGCCAGCAGCCGCCCGGGCTACAATGAGCAGTTCTTC
TRBV12-5	TRBD1	medium-sized	TRBJ2-1	CASGITDRVNNEQFF	TGTGCTAGTGGTATAACGGACAGGGTGAACAATGAGCAGTTCTTC
TRBV15	-	-	TRBJ2-3	CATSRVRASSTDTQYF	TGTGCCACCAGCAGAGTAAGGGCGTCTAGCACAGATACGCAGTATTTT
TRBV7-3	TRBD2	many	TRBJ2-3	CASSLGLVPSTDTQYF	TGTGCCAGCAGCCTCGGACTAGTGCCTAGCACAGATACGCAGTATTTT
TRBV14	-	-	TRBJ2-5	CASSQTGQVRETQYF	TGTGCCAGCAGCCAGACAGGACAAGTACGAGAGACCCAGTACTTC
TRBV11-2	-	-	TRBJ2-5	CASSLDGPGETQYF	TGTGCCAGCAGCTTAGATGGCCCCGGAGAGACCCAGTACTTC
TRBV6-4	TRBD1	-	TRBJ1-1	CASSPRGQGARTEAFF	TGTGCCAGCAGCCCCCGGGGACAGGGGGCGCGCACTGAAGCTTTCTTT
TRBV4-1	-	-	TRBJ2-1	CASSHQGYNEQFF	TGCGCCAGCAGCCACCAGGGTTACAATGAGCAGTTCTTC
TRBV9	TRBD1	-	TRBJ1-2	CASSIGTGDDYTF	TGTGCCAGCAGCATCGGGACAGGGGACGACTACACCTTC
TRBV9	-	-	TRBJ2-2	CASSVDSTGELFF	TGTGCCAGCAGCGTAGACTCCACCGGGGAGCTGTTTTTT
TRBV6-1	-	-	TRBJ1-5	CASSAPIRGMSQPQHF	TGTGCCAGCAGTGCCCCTATACGCGGGATGAGTCAGCCCCAGCATTTT
TRBV27	-	-	TRBJ2-7	CASSLLGSTYEQYF	TGTGCCAGCAGTTTATTGGGTTCGACCTACGAGCAGTACTTC
TRBV7-7	-	-	TRBJ2-6	CASSPSARGTGANVLTF	TGTGCTAGCAGCCCATCCGCCCGTGGGACTGGGGCCAACGTCCTGACTTTC
TRBV7-9	TRBD2	-	TRBJ2-7	CASSLEGGYEQYF	TGTGCCAGCAGCTTAGAGGGAGGGTACGAGCAGTACTTC
TRBV11-2	TRBD1	-	TRBJ1-4	CASSRKVQGAWEKLFF	TGTGCCAGCAGTCGGAAGGTCCAGGGGGCCTGGGAAAAACTGTTTTTT
TRBV7-9	-	once	TRBJ2-7	CASSLVGASYEQYF	TGTGCCAGCAGCTTAGTTGGGGCTTCCTACGAGCAGTACTTC
TRBV6-1	-	-	TRBJ1-4	CASSEVGGQPEKLFF	TGTGCCAGCAGTGAAGTTGGGGGGCAGCCCGAAAAACTGTTTTTT
TRBV7-9	-	-	TRBJ2-3	CASGFQSDTQYF	TGTGCCAGCGGTTTCCAGTCCGATACGCAGTATTTT
TRBV7-8	-	-	TRBJ2-5	CASSLVGARETQYF	TGTGCCAGCAGCTTAGTGGGGGCGAGGGAGACCCAGTACTTC
TRBV15	-	-	TRBJ2-3	CATSRGTDTQYF	TGTGCCACCAGCAGAGGCACGGATACGCAGTATTTT
TRBV7-9	-	-	TRBJ1-1	CASSLGGSEAFF	TGTGCCAGCAGCTTAGGGGGCTCTGAAGCTTTCTTT
TRBV4-1	-	-	TRBJ1-2	CASSQDLGGARGYTF	TGCGCCAGCAGCCAAGATTTGGGGGGCGCGAGGGGCTACACCTTC
TRBV27	-	-	TRBJ1-3	CASSLAVTGNTIYF	TGTGCCAGCAGTTTGGCGGTAACTGGAAACACCATATATTTT
TRBV6-5	TRBD2	-	TRBJ2-1	CASSYIPVGGGQFF	TGTGCCAGCAGTTACATCCCCGTCGGGGGGGGGCAGTTCTTC
TRBV15	-	-	TRBJ2-3	CATSRDRGATDTQYF	TGTGCCACCAGCAGAGATCGTGGTGCCACAGATACGCAGTATTTT
TRBV5-6	-	-	TRBJ1-2	CASSLVLEPNYGYTF	TGTGCCAGCAGCTTGGTTTTGGAGCCTAACTATGGCTACACCTTC
TRBV4-1	-	-	TRBJ2-7	CASSLERAVSYEQYF	TGCGCCAGCAGCCTAGAGAGAGCGGTTTCCTACGAGCAGTACTTC
TRBV4-2	TRBD2	once	TRBJ2-2	CASSQFAGRLAGDAGELFF	TGTGCCAGCAGCCAATTTGCCGGTAGACTAGCGGGAGACGCCGGGGAGCTGTTTTTT
TRBV2	-	-	TRBJ1-5	CASGITAAVYSNQPQHF	TGTGCCAGCGGGATTACCGCGGCAGTCTATAGCAATCAGCCCCAGCATTTT
TRBV30	-	-	TRBJ2-5	CAWTAVGGTQYF	TGTGCCTGGACGGCCGTGGGGGGGACCCAGTACTTC
TRBV6-5	-	-	TRBJ2-7	CASSYSTGVGYEQYF	TGTGCCAGCAGTTACTCTACGGGAGTAGGCTACGAGCAGTACTTC
TRBV7-9	-	few	TRBJ2-7	CASSPSSGVLAYEQYF	TGTGCCAGCAGCCCTAGTAGTGGGGTCTTGGCCTACGAGCAGTACTTC
TRBV7-6	-	-	TRBJ2-7	CASSPGLYEQYF	TGTGCCAGCAGCCCGGGACTCTACGAGCAGTACTTC
TRBV4-1	TRBD1	few	TRBJ2-7	CATMGDSSYEQYF	TGCGCCACCATGGGGGACAGCTCCTACGAGCAGTACTTC
TRBV27	-	-	TRBJ2-1	CASSLGTINEQFF	TGTGCCAGCAGTTTAGGGACGATCAATGAGCAGTTCTTC
TRBV28	-	-	TRBJ1-5	CASSFGSHSNQPQHF	TGTGCCAGCAGCTTTGGGTCACATAGCAATCAGCCCCAGCATTTT
TRBV7-3	-	-	TRBJ2-7	CASSPSPGFEQYF	TGTGCCAGCAGCCCCTCACCCGGGTTCGAGCAGTACTTC
TRBV9	-	-	TRBJ2-2	CASSDSWGELFF	TGTGCCAGCAGCGATTCATGGGGGGAGCTGTTTTTT
TRBV4-1	-	-	TRBJ1-5	CASSQAGAEDQPQHF	TGCGCCAGCAGCCAAGCTGGGGCTGAAGATCAGCCCCAGCATTTT
TRBV4-2	-	-	TRBJ2-1	CASSQEPQGSVGNEQFF	TGTGCCAGCAGCCAAGAGCCCCAAGGTAGCGTCGGCAATGAGCAGTTCTTC
TRBV19	TRBD2	-	TRBJ2-1	CASIGTSGHNEQFF	TGTGCCAGTATTGGGACTAGCGGGCACAATGAGCAGTTCTTC
TRBV30	-	-	TRBJ2-7	CAWSMGTSYEQYF	TGTGCCTGGAGTATGGGCACTTCCTACGAGCAGTACTTC
TRBV7-3	-	-	TRBJ2-7	CASSLLAGESYEQYF	TGTGCCAGCAGCTTATTGGCAGGAGAATCCTACGAGCAGTACTTC
TRBV4-1	-	-	TRBJ1-5	CASSQEQVNNQPQHF	TGCGCCAGCAGCCAAGAACAGGTTAATAATCAGCCCCAGCATTTT